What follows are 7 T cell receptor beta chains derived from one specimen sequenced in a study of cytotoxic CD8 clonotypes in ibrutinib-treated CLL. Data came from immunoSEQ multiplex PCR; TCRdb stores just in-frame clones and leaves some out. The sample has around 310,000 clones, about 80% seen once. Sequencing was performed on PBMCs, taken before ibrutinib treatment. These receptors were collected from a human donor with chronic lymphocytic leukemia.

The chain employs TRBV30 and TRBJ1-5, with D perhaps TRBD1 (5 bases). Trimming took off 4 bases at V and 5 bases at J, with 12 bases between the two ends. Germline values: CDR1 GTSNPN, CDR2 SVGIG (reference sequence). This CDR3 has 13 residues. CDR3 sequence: CAWNVRDDQPQHF. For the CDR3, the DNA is TGTGCCTGGAACGTCAGGGACGATCAGCCCCAGCATTTT.

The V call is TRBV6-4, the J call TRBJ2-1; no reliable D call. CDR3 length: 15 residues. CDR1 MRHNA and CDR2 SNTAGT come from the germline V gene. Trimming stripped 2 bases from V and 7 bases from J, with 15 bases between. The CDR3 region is CASSDTSISRNEQFF. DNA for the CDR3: TGTGCCAGCAGTGACACTTCTATTTCCCGGAATGAGCAGTTCTTC.

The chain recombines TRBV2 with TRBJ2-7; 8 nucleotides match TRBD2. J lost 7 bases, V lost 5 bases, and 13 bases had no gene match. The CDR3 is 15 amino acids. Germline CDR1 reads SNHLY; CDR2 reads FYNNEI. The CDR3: CASSPQGAGVREQYF. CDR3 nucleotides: TGTGCCAGCAGTCCCCAAGGAGCGGGAGTTCGGGAGCAGTACTTC.

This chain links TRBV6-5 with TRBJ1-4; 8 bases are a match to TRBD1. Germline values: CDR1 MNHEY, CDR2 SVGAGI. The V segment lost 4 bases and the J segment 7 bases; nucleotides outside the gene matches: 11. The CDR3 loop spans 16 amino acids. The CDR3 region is CASSSFDRGGGEKLFF. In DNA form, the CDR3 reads TGTGCCAGCAGTTCGTTCGACAGGGGTGGAGGTGAAAAACTGTTTTTT.

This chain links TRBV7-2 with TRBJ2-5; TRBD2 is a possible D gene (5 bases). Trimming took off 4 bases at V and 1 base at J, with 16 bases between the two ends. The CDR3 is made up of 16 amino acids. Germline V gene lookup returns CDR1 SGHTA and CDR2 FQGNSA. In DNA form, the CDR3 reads TGTGCCAGCAGCTGGAGCCGGGTAGCGTCCCAAGAGACCCAGTACTTC. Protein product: CASSWSRVASQETQYF.

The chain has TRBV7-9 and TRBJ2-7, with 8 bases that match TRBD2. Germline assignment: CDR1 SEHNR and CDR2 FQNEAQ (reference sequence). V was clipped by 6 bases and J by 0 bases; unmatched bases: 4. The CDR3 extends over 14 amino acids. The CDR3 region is CASSSSGNSYEQYF. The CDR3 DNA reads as TGTGCCAGCAGTAGTAGCGGGAACTCCTACGAGCAGTACTTC.

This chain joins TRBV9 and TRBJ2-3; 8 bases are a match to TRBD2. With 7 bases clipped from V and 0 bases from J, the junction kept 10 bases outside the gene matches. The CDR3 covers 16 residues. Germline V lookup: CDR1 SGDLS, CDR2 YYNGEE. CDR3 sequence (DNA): TGTGCCAGCGGGCGGAGAGCGGGGGTAAGCACAGATACGCAGTATTTT. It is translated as CASGRRAGVSTDTQYF.